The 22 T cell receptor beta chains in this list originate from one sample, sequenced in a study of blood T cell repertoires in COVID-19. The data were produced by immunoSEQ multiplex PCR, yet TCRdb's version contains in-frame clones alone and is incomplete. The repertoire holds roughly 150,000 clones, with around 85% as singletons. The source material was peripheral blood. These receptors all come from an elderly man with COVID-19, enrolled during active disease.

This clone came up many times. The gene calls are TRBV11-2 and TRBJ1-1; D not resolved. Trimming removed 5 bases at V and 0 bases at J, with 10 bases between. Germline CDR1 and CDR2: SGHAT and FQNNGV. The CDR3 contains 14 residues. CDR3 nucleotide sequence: TGTGCCAGCAGCCCGACCAGGATGAACACTGAAGCTTTCTTT. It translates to CASSPTRMNTEAFF.

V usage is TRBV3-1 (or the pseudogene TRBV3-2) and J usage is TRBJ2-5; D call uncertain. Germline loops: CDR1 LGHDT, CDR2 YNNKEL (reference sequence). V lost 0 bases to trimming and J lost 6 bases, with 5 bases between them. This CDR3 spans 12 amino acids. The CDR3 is CASSQDKQTQYF. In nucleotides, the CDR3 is TGTGCCAGCAGCCAAGATAAGCAGACCCAGTACTTC.

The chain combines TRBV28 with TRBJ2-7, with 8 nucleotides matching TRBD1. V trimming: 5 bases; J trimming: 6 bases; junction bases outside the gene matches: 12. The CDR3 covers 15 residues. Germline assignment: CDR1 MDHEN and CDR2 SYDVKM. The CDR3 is CASSVTGAPTGEQYF. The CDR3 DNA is TGTGCCAGCAGTGTGACAGGGGCCCCTACCGGCGAGCAGTACTTC.

The CDR3 DNA reads as TGCGCCAGCAGCTTGAACAGAGACGATGGCTACACCTTC. It specifies CASSLNRDDGYTF. The V and J genes are TRBV5-1 and TRBJ1-2; no clear D gene. The CDR3 is 13 residues long. Between the trimmed V and J ends, which lost 1 base and 6 bases, there was a span of 10 bases. From germline, CDR1 is SGHRS and CDR2 YFSETQ.

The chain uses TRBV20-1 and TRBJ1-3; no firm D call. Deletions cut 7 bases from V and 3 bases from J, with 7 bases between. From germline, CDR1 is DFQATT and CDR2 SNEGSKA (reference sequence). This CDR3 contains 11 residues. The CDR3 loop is CSVVHGNTIYF. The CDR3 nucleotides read TGCAGTGTCGTACATGGAAACACCATATATTTT.

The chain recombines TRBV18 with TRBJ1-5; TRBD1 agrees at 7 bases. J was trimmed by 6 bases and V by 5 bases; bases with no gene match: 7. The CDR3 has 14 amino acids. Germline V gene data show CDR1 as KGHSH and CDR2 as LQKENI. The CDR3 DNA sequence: TGTGCCAGCTCAAACAGGGGTGGGGGTCAGCCCCAGCATTTT. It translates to CASSNRGGGQPQHF.

CDR3 bases: TGTGCCAGCAGTCTCGACACAAACTATGGCTACACCTTC. The encoded protein is CASSLDTNYGYTF. The rearrangement joins TRBV12-3 or TRBV12-4 to TRBJ1-2, with unresolved D. The CDR3 covers 13 residues. V lost 5 bases and J lost 2, with 9 bases in between.

The CDR3 DNA follows: TGTGCCAGCAGCTCCAGTCCTAGGACAGACCAGTTGGAGCAGTACTTC. It is translated as CASSSSPRTDQLEQYF. This rearrangement joins TRBV9 to TRBJ2-7; a possible D gene is TRBD1 (6 bases). This CDR3 region has 16 residues. Germline loops: CDR1 SGDLS, CDR2 YYNGEE. Between the trimmed V and J ends, which lost 4 bases and 7 bases, there was a span of 24 bases.

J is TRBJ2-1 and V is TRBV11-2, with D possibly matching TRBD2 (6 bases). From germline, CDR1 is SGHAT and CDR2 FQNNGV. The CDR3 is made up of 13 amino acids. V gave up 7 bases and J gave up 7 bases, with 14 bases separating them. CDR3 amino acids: CASTFPGVNEQFF. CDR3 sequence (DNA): TGTGCCAGCACCTTCCCGGGGGTTAATGAGCAGTTCTTC.

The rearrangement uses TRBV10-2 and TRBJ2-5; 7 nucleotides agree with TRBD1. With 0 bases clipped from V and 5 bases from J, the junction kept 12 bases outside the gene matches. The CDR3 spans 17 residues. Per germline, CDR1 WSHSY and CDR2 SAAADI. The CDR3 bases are TGCGCCAGCAGTGAGTCAGGGACAGTAAGGGTGGCGGAGACCCAGTACTTC. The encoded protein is CASSESGTVRVAETQYF.

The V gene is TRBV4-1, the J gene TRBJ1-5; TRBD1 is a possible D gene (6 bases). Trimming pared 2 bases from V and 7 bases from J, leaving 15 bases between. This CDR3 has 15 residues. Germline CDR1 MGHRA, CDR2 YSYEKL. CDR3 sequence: CASSQFYRELQPQHF. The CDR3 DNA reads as TGCGCCAGCAGCCAATTTTACAGGGAATTGCAGCCCCAGCATTTT.

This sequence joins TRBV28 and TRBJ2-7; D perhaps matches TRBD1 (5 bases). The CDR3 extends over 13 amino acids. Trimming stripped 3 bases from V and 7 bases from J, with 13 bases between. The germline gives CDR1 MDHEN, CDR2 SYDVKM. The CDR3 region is CASSFLGAREQYF. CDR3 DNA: TGTGCCAGCAGTTTTTTAGGGGCGCGAGAGCAGTACTTC.

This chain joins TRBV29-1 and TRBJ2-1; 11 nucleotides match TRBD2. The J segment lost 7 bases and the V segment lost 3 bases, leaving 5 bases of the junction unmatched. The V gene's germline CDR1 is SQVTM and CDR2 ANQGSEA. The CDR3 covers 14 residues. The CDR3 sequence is CSVDPSGGRNEQFF. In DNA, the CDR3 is TGCAGCGTTGATCCTAGCGGGGGGCGGAATGAGCAGTTCTTC.

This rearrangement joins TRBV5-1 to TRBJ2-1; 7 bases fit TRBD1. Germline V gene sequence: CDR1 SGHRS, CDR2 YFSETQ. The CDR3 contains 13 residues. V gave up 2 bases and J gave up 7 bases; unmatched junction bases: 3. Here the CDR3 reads CASSFRGRNEQFF. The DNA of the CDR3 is TGCGCCAGCAGCTTTAGGGGGCGAAATGAGCAGTTCTTC. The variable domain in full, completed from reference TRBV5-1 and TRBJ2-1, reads KAGVTQTPRYLIKTRGQQVTLSCSPISGHRSVSWYQQTPGQGLQFLFEYFSETQRNKGNFPGRFSGRQFSNSRSEMNVSTLELGDSALYLCASSFRGRNEQFFGPGTRLTVL.

The DNA of the CDR3 is TGTGCCGCGGGGACAGGGAACACTGAAGCTTTCTTT. It encodes CAAGTGNTEAFF. This chain connects TRBV10-3 to TRBJ1-1; TRBD1 matches 8 bases. CDR1 is ENHRY and CDR2 is SYGVKD in the germline V gene. CDR3 length: 12 residues. V gave up 11 bases and J gave up 1 base; unmatched junction bases: 3.

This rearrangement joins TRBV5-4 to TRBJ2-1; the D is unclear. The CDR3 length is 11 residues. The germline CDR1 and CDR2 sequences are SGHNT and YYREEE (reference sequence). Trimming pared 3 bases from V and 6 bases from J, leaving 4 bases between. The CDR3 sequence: CASSSLNEQFF. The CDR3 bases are TGTGCCAGCAGCTCCCTCAATGAGCAGTTCTTC.

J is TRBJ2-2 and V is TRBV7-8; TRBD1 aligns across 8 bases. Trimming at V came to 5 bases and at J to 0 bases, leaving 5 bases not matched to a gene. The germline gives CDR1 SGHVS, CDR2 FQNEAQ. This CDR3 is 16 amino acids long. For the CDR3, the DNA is TGTGCCAGCAGCCGGGGACAGGCGACGAACACCGGGGAGCTGTTTTTT. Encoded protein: CASSRGQATNTGELFF.

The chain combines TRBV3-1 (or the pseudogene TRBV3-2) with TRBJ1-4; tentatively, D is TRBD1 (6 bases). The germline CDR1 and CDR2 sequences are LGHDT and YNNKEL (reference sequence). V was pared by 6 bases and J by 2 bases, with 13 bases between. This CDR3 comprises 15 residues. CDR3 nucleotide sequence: TGTGCCAGCAGTCCTTACAGGGATACTAATGAAAAACTGTTTTTT. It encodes CASSPYRDTNEKLFF.

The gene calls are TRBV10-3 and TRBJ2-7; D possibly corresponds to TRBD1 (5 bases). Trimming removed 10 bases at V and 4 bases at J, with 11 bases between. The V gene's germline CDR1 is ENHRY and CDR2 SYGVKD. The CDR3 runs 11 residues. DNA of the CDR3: TGTGCCACCGCGACAGCGTACGAGCAGTACTTC. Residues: CATATAYEQYF.

The CDR3: CASSQATARTGELFF. CDR3 nucleotide sequence: TGTGCCAGCAGCCAAGCCACAGCTCGCACCGGGGAGCTGTTTTTT. The chain uses TRBV14 and TRBJ2-2; D is ambiguous. The ends were cut back, 1 base at V and 4 bases at J, with 10 bases in the middle. The CDR3 runs to 15 residues. CDR1 is SGHDN and CDR2 is FVKESK in the germline V gene. The full variable domain, rest sourced from reference TRBV14 and TRBJ2-2, is EAGVTQFPSHSVIEKGQTVTLRCDPISGHDNLYWYRRVMGKEIKFLLHFVKESKQDESGMPNNRFLAERTGGTYSTLKVQPAELEDSGVYFCASSQATARTGELFFGEGSRLTVL.

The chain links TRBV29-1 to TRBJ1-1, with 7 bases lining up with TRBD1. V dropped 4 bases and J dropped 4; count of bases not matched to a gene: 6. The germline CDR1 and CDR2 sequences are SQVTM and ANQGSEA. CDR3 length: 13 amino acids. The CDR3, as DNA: TGCAGCGTTGCTACGGGACAGATCACTGAAGCTTTCTTT. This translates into CSVATGQITEAFF.

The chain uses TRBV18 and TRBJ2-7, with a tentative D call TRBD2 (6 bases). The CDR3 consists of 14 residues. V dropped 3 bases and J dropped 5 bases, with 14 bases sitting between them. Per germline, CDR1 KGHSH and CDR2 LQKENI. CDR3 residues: CASSPEGGSDEQYF. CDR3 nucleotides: TGTGCCAGCTCACCGGAGGGCGGGTCTGACGAGCAGTACTTC.